These 5 T cell receptor beta chains were all obtained from the same sample, sequenced in a study of T-cell reconstitution after alpha-beta-depleted transplantation in children. Library preparation (for TCRbeta) was performed with unique molecular identifiers. Each CDR3 protein is one row after TCRdb ran MiXCR on the PCR reads. The sample comprises some 280,000 distinct CDR3 sequences, approximately 9.8% of which are singletons, and around 10% rests with the top ten. The source was PBMCs from the stem cell graft donor, collected from the stem cell graft. Source of these receptors: a human donor who donated a stem cell graft to a child with SCID.

There are a few counts of this clonotype. The chain uses TRBV7-3 and TRBJ1-1; possible D gene TRBD1, 6 bases. The CDR3 runs to 15 residues. V shed 2 bases and J shed 0 bases, with 10 bases lying between them. Germline V CDR1 and CDR2: SGHTA, FQGTGA. CDR3 sequence: CASSLYRVMNTEAFF. For the CDR3, the DNA is TGTGCCAGCAGCTTATACAGGGTCATGAACACTGAAGCTTTCTTT.

V usage is TRBV29-1 and J usage is TRBJ2-7; 7 bases match TRBD2. J gave up 2 bases and V 3 bases, and 4 bases lay outside the gene matches. This CDR3 is built from 13 residues. The germline CDR1 and CDR2 sequences are SQVTM and ANQGSEA. The CDR3: CSVEAGVAYEQYF. For the CDR3, the DNA is TGCAGCGTTGAGGCGGGGGTTGCCTACGAGCAGTACTTC.

This clonotype was recorded at least ten times. This chain joins TRBV20-1 and TRBJ2-1, with D perhaps matching TRBD2 (7 bases). V was cut by 0 bases and J by 2 bases, with 17 bases left in between. This CDR3 comprises 17 residues. Germline lookup yields CDR1 DFQATT and CDR2 SNEGSKA (reference sequence). The CDR3 DNA reads as TGCAGTGCTAGAGATCCTTTGGCGGGGGCGACCTACAATGAGCAGTTCTTC. Translating it yields CSARDPLAGATYNEQFF.

The genes are TRBV6-1 and TRBJ1-3; TRBD1 might be the D (5 bases). Germline V CDR1 and CDR2: MNHNS, SASEGT. This CDR3 spans 14 amino acids. Trimming took off 7 bases at V and 0 bases at J, with 10 bases between the two ends. The CDR3 DNA sequence: TGTGCCAGCACGGGACCGACCTCTGGAAACACCATATATTTT. The encoded protein is CASTGPTSGNTIYF.

In its sample, this clonotype was seen a few times. The genes are TRBV5-4 and TRBJ1-5; the match to TRBD1 covers 9 bases. Per germline, CDR1 SGHNT and CDR2 YYREEE (reference sequence). Unmatched junction bases numbered 7, after V lost 4 bases and J lost 5 bases. The CDR3 covers 15 residues. Here the CDR3 DNA reads TGTGCCAGCAGCCTAGGACAGGGGCCGGATCAGCCCCAGCATTTT. Its protein product is CASSLGQGPDQPQHF.